This T cell receptor beta chain was recorded in a study of T cell responses to AZD1222 COVID-19 vaccine. Study context: Second-dose timings of about 4 or about 12 weeks were pooled.

Libraries were prepared by immunoSEQ multiplex PCR; TCRdb keeps only in-frame clonotypes and omits some of them. Counted here are 100,000 or so clones, 88% occurring once; the ten biggest clones make up more than 9%. This clone was seen a single time. Trimming left V 5 bases short and J 0 bases short, with 17 bases between. CDR1 is SEHNR, CDR2 FQNEAQ, per germline (reference sequence). The CDR3 covers 17 residues. The sequence was obtained from an adult in good health. This rearrangement joins TRBV7-9 to TRBJ2-1; D is undetermined. Sequences were derived from peripheral blood, sampled on day 0 of AZD1222 vaccination. The CDR3 is CASSPRTDVSSYNEQFF. Here the CDR3 DNA reads TGTGCCAGCAGCCCGAGGACGGACGTTAGCTCCTACAATGAGCAGTTCTTC.